This T cell receptor beta chain emerged from a study of T cell responses to AZD1222 COVID-19 vaccine. Study-level findings and limits: The number of AZD1222 recipients seropositive at baseline was only 6 or 7. Donors were chiefly white British, with a greater number of females, and clonal diversity was perhaps underestimated.

Trimming took 2 bases from V and 0 from J, leaving 12 bases between them. Per the germline V gene, CDR1 is SGHTS and CDR2 is YDEGEE. The CDR3 sequence is 15 residues long. Libraries were prepared by immunoSEQ multiplex PCR; TCRdb keeps only in-frame clonotypes and omits some of them. The table lists 200,000 or so clones, 80% to 90% of them singletons. About this clone itself: Its antigen remains unidentified.

The V call is TRBV5-8, the J call TRBJ2-7; D uncertain. The sequence derives from an adult in good health. The sequenced sample was peripheral blood, obtained on day 0 of MenACWY control vaccination. CDR3 nucleotides: TGTGCCAGCAGCTTTCGAACCCTGAGCTCCTACGAGCAGTACTTC. This encodes CASSFRTLSSYEQYF.